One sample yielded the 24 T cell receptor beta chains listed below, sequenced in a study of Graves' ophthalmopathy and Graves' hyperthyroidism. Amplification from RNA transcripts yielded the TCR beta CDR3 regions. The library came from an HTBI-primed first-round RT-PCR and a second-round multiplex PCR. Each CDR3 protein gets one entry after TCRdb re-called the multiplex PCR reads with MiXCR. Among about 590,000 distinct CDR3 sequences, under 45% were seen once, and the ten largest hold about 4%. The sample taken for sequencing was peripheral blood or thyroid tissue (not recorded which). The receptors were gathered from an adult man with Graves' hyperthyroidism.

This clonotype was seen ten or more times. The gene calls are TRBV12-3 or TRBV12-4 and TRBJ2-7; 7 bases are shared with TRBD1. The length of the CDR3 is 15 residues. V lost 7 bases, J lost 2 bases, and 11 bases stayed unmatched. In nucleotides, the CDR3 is TGTGCCAGCACCCTCGGGACAGCGATTCCCTACGAGCAGTACTTC. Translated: CASTLGTAIPYEQYF.

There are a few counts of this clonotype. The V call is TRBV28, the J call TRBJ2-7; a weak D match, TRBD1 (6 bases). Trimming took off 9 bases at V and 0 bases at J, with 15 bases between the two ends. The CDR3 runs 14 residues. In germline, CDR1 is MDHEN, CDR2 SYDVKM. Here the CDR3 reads CASQQQGTSYEQYF. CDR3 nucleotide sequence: TGTGCCAGTCAACAACAGGGCACCTCCTACGAGCAGTACTTC. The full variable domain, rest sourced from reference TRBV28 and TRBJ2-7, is DVKVTQSSRYLVKRTGEKVFLECVQDMDHENMFWYRQDPGLGLRLIYFSYDVKMKEKGDIPEGYSVSREKKERFSLILESASTNQTSMYLCASQQQGTSYEQYFGPGTRLTVT.

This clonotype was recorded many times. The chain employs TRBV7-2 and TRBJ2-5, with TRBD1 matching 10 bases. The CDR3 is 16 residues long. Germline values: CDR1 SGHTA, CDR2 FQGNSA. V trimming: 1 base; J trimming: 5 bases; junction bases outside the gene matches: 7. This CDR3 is CASSLGQGASWETQYF. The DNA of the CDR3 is TGTGCCAGCAGCTTAGGACAGGGGGCTTCGTGGGAGACCCAGTACTTC.

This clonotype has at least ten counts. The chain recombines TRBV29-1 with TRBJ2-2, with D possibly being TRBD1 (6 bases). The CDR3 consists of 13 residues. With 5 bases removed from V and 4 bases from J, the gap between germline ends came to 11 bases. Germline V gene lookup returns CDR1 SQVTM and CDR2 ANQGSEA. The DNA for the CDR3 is TGCAGCGTTCGAAAAGGGGGCACCGGGGAGCTGTTTTTT. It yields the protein CSVRKGGTGELFF.

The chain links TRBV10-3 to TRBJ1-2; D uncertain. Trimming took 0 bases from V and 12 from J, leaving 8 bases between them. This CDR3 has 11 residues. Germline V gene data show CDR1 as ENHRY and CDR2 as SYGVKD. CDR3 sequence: CAISESFGDTF. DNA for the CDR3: TGTGCCATCAGTGAGTCGTTTGGGGACACCTTC.

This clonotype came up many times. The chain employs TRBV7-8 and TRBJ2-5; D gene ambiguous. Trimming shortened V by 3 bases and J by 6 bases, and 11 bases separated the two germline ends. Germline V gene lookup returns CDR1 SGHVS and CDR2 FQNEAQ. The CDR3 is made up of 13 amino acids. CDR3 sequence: CASSFNRLKTQYF. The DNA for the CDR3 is TGTGCCAGCAGCTTTAACCGTCTTAAGACCCAGTACTTC.

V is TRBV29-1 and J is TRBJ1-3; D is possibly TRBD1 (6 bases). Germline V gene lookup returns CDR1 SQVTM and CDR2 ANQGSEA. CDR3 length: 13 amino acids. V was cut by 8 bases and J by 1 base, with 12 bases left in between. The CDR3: CSRLTGSGNTIYF. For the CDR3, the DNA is TGCAGCCGACTGACAGGATCTGGAAACACCATATATTTT.

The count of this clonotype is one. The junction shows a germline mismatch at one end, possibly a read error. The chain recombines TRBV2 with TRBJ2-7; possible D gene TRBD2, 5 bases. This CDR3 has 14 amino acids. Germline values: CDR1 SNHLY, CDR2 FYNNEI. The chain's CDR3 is CAGSEADFAYEQYF. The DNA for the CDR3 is TGTGCCGGCAGTGAAGCGGACTTCGCCTACGAGCAGTACTTC.

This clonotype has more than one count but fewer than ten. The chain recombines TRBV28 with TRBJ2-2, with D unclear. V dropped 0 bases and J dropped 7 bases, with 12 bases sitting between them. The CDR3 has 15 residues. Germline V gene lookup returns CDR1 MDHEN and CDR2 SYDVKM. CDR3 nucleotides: TGTGCCAGCAGTTTATGGGGCCTTCTGGGCGGGGAGCTGTTTTTT. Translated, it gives CASSLWGLLGGELFF.

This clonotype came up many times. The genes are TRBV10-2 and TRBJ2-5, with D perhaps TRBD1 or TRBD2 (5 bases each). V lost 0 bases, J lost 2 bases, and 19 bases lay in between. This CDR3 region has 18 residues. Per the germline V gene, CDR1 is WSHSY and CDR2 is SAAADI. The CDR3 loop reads CASSESLWWDRAQETQYF. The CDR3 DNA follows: TGCGCCAGCAGTGAGTCATTGTGGTGGGACCGAGCACAAGAGACCCAGTACTTC.

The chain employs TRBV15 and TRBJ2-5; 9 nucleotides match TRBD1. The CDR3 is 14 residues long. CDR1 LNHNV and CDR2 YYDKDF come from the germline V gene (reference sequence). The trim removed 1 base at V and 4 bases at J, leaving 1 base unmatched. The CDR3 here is CATSRGQGGETQYF. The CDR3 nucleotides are TGTGCCACCAGCAGAGGACAGGGGGGAGAGACCCAGTACTTC.

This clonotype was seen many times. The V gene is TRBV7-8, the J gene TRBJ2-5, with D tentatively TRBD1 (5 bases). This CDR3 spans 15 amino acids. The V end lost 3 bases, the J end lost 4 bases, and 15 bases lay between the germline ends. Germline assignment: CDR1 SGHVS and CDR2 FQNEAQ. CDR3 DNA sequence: TGTGCCAGCAGCTTTGGGGCCCTGTTCGGAGAGACCCAGTACTTC. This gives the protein CASSFGALFGETQYF. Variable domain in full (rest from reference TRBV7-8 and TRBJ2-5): GAGVSQSPRYKVAKRGQDVALRCDPISGHVSLFWYQQALGQGPEFLTYFQNEAQLDKSGLPSDRFFAERPEGSVSTLKIQRTQQEDSAVYLCASSFGALFGETQYFGPGTRLLVL.

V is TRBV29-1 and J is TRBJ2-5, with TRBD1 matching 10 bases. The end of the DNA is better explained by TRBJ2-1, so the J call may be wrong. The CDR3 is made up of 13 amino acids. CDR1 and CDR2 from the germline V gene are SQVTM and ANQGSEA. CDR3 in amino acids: CSVETGQGNEQFF. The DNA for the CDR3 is TGCAGCGTTGAAACGGGACAGGGGAATGAGCAGTTCTTC.

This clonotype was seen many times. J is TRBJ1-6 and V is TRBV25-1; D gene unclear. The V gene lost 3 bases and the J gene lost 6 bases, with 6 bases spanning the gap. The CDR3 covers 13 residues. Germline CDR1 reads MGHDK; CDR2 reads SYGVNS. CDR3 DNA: TGTGCCAGCAGTGACGAGGGTAATTCACCCCTCCACTTT. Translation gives CASSDEGNSPLHF.

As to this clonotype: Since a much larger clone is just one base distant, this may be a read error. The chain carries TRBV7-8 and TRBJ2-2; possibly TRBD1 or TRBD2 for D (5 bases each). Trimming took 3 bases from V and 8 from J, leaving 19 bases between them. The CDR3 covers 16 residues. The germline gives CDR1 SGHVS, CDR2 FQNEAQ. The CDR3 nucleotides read TGTGCCAGCAGCTTTTTCGCGGAAGTCGGGGCTGGGGAGCTGTTTTTT. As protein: CASSFFAEVGAGELFF.

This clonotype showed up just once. In DNA, the CDR3 is TGCGCCAGCAGTGATCCGGCAGCGGCGACTTCCTACGAGCAGTACTTC. Translating gives CASSDPAAATSYEQYF. The chain uses TRBV10-2 and TRBJ2-7; a weak D match, TRBD2 (5 bases). Germline loops: CDR1 WSHSY, CDR2 SAAADI. The CDR3 has 16 amino acids. Trimming left V 3 bases short and J 1 base short, with 16 bases between.

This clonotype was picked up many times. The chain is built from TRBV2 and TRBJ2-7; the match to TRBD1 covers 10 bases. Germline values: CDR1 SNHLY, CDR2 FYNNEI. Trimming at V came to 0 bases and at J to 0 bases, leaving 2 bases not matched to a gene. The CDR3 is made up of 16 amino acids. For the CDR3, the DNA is TGTGCCAGCAGTGAAGCGAGGACAGGGGGCTCCTACGAGCAGTACTTC. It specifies CASSEARTGGSYEQYF.

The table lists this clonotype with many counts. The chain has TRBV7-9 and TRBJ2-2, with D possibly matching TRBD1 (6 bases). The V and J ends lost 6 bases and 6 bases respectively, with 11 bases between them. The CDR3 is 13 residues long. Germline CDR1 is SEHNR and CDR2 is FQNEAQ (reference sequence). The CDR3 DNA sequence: TGTGCCAGCAGTAAACCAGGGGCCGGGGAGCTGTTTTTT. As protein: CASSKPGAGELFF.

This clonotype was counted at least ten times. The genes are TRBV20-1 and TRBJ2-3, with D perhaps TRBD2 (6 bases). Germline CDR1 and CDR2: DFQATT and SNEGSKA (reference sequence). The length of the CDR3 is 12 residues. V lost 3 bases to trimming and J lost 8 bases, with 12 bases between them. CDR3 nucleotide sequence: TGCAGTGCTAGCGGGAGTGTTTCTACGCAGTATTTT. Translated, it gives CSASGSVSTQYF.

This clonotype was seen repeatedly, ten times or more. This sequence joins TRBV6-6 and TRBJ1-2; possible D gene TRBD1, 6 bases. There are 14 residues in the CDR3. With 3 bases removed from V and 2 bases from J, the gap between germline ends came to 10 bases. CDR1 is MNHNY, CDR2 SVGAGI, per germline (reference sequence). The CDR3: CASSYWGANYGYTF. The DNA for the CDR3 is TGTGCCAGCAGTTATTGGGGGGCAAACTATGGCTACACCTTC.

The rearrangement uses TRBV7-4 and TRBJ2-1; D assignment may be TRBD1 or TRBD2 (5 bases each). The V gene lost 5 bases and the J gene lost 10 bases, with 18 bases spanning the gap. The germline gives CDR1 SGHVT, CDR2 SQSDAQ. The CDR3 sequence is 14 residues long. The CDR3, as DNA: TGTGCCAGCAGCACGGGGTGGGGACCATGGGAGCAGTTCTTC. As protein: CASSTGWGPWEQFF.

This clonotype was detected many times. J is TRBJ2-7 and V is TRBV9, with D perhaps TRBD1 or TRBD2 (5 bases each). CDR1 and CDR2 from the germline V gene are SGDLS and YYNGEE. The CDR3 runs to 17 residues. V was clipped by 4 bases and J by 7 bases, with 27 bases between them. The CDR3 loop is CASSPSGNWDHAEEQYF. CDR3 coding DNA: TGTGCCAGCAGCCCGAGCGGCAACTGGGACCATGCGGAAGAGCAGTACTTC.

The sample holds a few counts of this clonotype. CDR3 nucleotides: TGTGCCAGCAGCTCCCCCCCCCCGGGTTACGAGCAGTACTTC. It is translated as CASSSPPPGYEQYF. The chain carries TRBV7-9 and TRBJ2-7; the D is unclear. CDR3 length: 14 residues. Germline CDR1 is SEHNR and CDR2 is FQNEAQ (reference sequence). V gave up 4 bases and J gave up 4 bases, with 14 bases separating them.

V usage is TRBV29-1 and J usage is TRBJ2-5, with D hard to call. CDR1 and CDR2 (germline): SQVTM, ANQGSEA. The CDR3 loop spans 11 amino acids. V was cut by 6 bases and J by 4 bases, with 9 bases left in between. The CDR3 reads CSVHRGETQYF. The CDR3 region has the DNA TGCAGCGTCCACCGAGGAGAGACCCAGTACTTC.